Below are 14 T cell receptor beta chains sequenced from a single sample in a study of vaccination and CD4 T cells after COVID-19 (dated 2022 in TCRdb). The intended sense of this specimen's treatment or condition label: roughly 10-day PBMC culture with coronavirus spike peptide pools or control peptides (ViraFEST assay). Their antigens are not known. The library relied on PCR. The data were produced on an Illumina iSeq 100. At the Johns Hopkins FTIC core, DNA from the cultured CD4+ T cells underwent TCR sequencing with the Oncomine TCR Beta short-read assay. In-frame beta chains were kept once TCRdb had trimmed the public reads at Q25 with fastp and called clones with MiXCR. For every CDR3 protein sequence, its rows merge into one entry that carries the most common genes and DNA. In all, the sample holds over 25,000 distinct CDR3 sequences, and 55% to 80% of those were seen once. The top ten hold around 17% of the sample.

The source material was CD4+ T cells from blood, cultured in vitro, sampled after SARS-CoV-2 vaccination. These receptors all stem from a human donor who received a COVID-19 vaccine.

The J gene is TRBJ1-6, the V gene TRBV6-4, with D perhaps TRBD1 (5 bases). The germline gives CDR1 MRHNA, CDR2 SNTAGT. V lost 6 bases to trimming and J lost 5 bases, with 8 bases between them. CDR3 length equals 13 residues. The CDR3 loop reads CASRGTDNSPLHF. As DNA, the CDR3 is TGTGCCAGCAGGGGGACGGATAATTCACCCCTCCACTTT.

V gene TRBV30 combines with J gene TRBJ2-7; 8 bases line up with TRBD1. J was trimmed by 6 bases and V by 2 bases; bases with no gene match: 6. CDR3 length: 13 residues. CDR1 GTSNPN and CDR2 SVGIG come from the germline V gene (reference sequence). CDR3 residues: CAWSWTGRSEQYF. The CDR3 DNA reads TGTGCCTGGAGTTGGACAGGGCGGAGCGAGCAGTACTTC.

The chain couples TRBV11-3 to TRBJ2-7; TRBD1 agrees at 8 bases. The J segment lost 3 bases and the V segment lost 6 bases, leaving 13 bases of the junction unmatched. The CDR3 has 16 amino acids. The germline gives CDR1 SGHNT, CDR2 YENEEA. For the CDR3, the DNA is TGTGCCAGCAGTTACGGGACAGGCCTACGGTACTACGAGCAGTACTTC. Translation: CASSYGTGLRYYEQYF.

This chain connects TRBV5-1 to TRBJ2-7, with 9 bases fitting TRBD1. CDR3 size: 15 residues. The ends lost 3 bases at V and 1 base at J; junction bases unmatched: 5. CDR1 SGHRS and CDR2 YFSETQ come from the germline V gene. Here the CDR3 DNA reads TGCGCCAGCAGCTACACAGGGGGCGAGTCCTACGAGCAGTACTTC. Amino acids: CASSYTGGESYEQYF. Supplemented by reference TRBV5-1 and TRBJ2-7, the full variable domain reads KAGVTQTPRYLIKTRGQQVTLSCSPISGHRSVSWYQQTPGQGLQFLFEYFSETQRNKGNFPGRFSGRQFSNSRSEMNVSTLELGDSALYLCASSYTGGESYEQYFGPGTRLTVT.

This clonotype occurred a few times. The gene calls are TRBV30 and TRBJ1-2; 7 nucleotides match TRBD1. V lost 2 bases to trimming and J lost 7 bases; unmatched junction nucleotides: 10. Germline V gene data show CDR1 as GTSNPN and CDR2 as SVGIG (reference sequence). This CDR3 contains 14 residues. CDR3 residues: CAWSPPYRGFGYTF. Here the CDR3 DNA reads TGTGCCTGGAGTCCTCCTTACAGGGGTTTTGGCTACACCTTC.

This clonotype has only a few counts. The V call is TRBV12-3 or TRBV12-4, the J call TRBJ1-1; D gene uncertain. V lost 6 bases to trimming and J lost 1 base, with 12 bases between them. There are 14 residues in the CDR3. CDR3 coding DNA: TGTGCCAGCAGCCTAACGCATGGGAACACTGAAGCTTTCTTT. Its protein product is CASSLTHGNTEAFF.

This clonotype was picked up one time. V gene TRBV6-1 combines with J gene TRBJ1-2; 8 bases align to TRBD1. Germline V gene lookup returns CDR1 MNHNS and CDR2 SASEGT. V lost 7 bases and J lost 5; bases outside the gene matches: 9. The CDR3 is 14 amino acids. Here the CDR3 DNA reads TGTGCCAGCACCTTCGGACAGGGAGGATATGGCTACACCTTC. It is translated as CASTFGQGGYGYTF.

This clonotype was picked up a small number of times. The chain joins TRBV5-6 to TRBJ1-5; 7 nucleotides align to TRBD1. Losses at the gene ends were 4 bases for V and 0 bases for J; bases not matched to a gene: 10. This CDR3 spans 17 amino acids. The V gene's germline CDR1 is SGHDT and CDR2 YYEEEE. The CDR3 DNA is TGTGCCAGCAGCCTAAAGGGGGCAAGGTATAGCAATCAGCCCCAGCATTTT. Its translation is CASSLKGARYSNQPQHF.

The CDR3 nucleotides read TGTGCCATAGGGCAGAATAGCAATCAGCCCCAGCATTTT. Translated, it gives CAIGQNSNQPQHF. V and J are TRBV19 and TRBJ1-5, with D uncertain. CDR1 LNHDA and CDR2 SQIVND come from the germline V gene (reference sequence). V lost 10 bases to trimming and J lost 0 bases, with 10 bases between them. The length of the CDR3 is 13 residues.

The chain has TRBV6-1 and TRBJ2-3; 9 positions agree with TRBD2. Losses at the gene ends were 10 bases for V and 9 bases for J; bases not matched to a gene: 17. CDR3 length: 15 residues. The germline V gene has CDR1 MNHNS and CDR2 SASEGT. The CDR3 reads CATRALAGTLGTQYF. CDR3 nucleotides: TGTGCCACCAGAGCCCTAGCGGGGACCCTTGGCACGCAGTATTTT.

This chain connects TRBV2 to TRBJ1-5, with D unresolved. Trimming took off 6 bases at V and 0 bases at J, with 6 bases between the two ends. The CDR3 has 13 amino acids. Germline CDR1 SNHLY, CDR2 FYNNEI. Written as DNA, the CDR3 is TGTGCCAGCAGGACCTATAGCAATCAGCCCCAGCATTTT. Residues: CASRTYSNQPQHF.

The V and J genes are TRBV11-2 and TRBJ1-5, with 10 positions matching TRBD1. The CDR3 length is 19 residues. With V trimmed by 3 bases and J by 2 bases, 13 bases remained unmatched. Germline V gives CDR1 SGHAT, CDR2 FQNNGV. The DNA of the CDR3 is TGTGCCAGCAGCTTTCCGACAGGGGGCGCGGAGGTTGGCAATCAGCCCCAGCATTTT. This codes for CASSFPTGGAEVGNQPQHF.

The J gene is TRBJ1-4, the V gene TRBV27; D is ambiguous. Trimming removed 4 bases from V and 7 bases from J, with 19 bases in between. The CDR3 is 16 residues long. Per germline, CDR1 MNHEY and CDR2 SMNVEV (reference sequence). As DNA, the CDR3 is TGTGCCAGCAGTTCCCACCCTACCAAGAGTCGTGAAAAACTGTTTTTT. Its protein product is CASSSHPTKSREKLFF.

The genes are TRBV6-1 and TRBJ1-5, with 10 bases that match TRBD1. The CDR3 sequence is 15 residues long. Germline values: CDR1 MNHNS, CDR2 SASEGT. V gave up 7 bases and J gave up 5 bases; unmatched junction bases: 8. The DNA for the CDR3 is TGTGCCAGCACAAAAGACAGGGGGCACCATCAGCCCCAGCATTTT. This sequence encodes CASTKDRGHHQPQHF.